The 3 T cell receptor beta chains below come from one sample, sequenced in a study of CD8 T cells in ankylosing spondylitis. TCRdb passed the 5' RACE reads through MiXCR, listing each CDR3 protein once. The sample yields approximately 550,000 distinct CDR3 sequences, more than 9.5% seen once. For these TCRs, the target antigens are not known. Study-level results: Ankylosing spondylitis blood appeared to be characterized by a TCR beta motif of eight highly homologous variants.

Sample: blood, either unsorted or a sorted T cell fraction (not recorded which). These receptors all stem from a male donor with ankylosing spondylitis.

V is TRBV30 and J is TRBJ1-3; D is uncertain. The germline V and J ends were trimmed by 0 bases and 0 bases, with 6 bases remaining between them. The CDR3 spans 14 residues. Germline V CDR1 and CDR2: GTSNPN, SVGIG (reference sequence). The CDR3 DNA sequence: TGTGCCTGGAGTGTTAGCTTCTCTGGAAACACCATATATTTT. This encodes CAWSVSFSGNTIYF.

This clonotype was recorded a few times. The chain employs TRBV29-1 and TRBJ2-3, with 9 bases lining up with TRBD2. This CDR3 region has 15 residues. Trimming removed 2 bases from V and 0 bases from J; junction bases left unmatched: 3. CDR1 SQVTM and CDR2 ANQGSEA come from the germline V gene. The CDR3 DNA reads TGCAGCGTTGAACCCACTAGCGGGAGCACAGATACGCAGTATTTT. Its protein is CSVEPTSGSTDTQYF.

In its sample, this clonotype was seen a few times. In nucleotides, the CDR3 is TGTGCCAGCAGTTTAGCGCTAACTAGGGACAGTTATGGCTACACCTTC. Residues: CASSLALTRDSYGYTF. This chain links TRBV12-3 or TRBV12-4 with TRBJ1-2, with 7 bases matching TRBD1. Trimming cost V 0 bases and J 5 bases; bases outside gene matches: 9. The CDR3 has 16 residues.